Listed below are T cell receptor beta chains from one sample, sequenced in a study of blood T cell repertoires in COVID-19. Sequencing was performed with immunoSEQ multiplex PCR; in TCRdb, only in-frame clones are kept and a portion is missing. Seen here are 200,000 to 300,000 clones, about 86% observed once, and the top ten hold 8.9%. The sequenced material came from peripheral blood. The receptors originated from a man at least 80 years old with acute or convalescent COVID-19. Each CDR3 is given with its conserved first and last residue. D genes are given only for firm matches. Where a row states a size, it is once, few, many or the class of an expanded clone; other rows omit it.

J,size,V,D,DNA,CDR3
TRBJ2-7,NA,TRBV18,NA,TGTGCCAGCTCACCAAGGGAAATACCTACGGGAGAGCAGTACTTC,CASSPREIPTGEQYF
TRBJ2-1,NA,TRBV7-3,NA,TGTGCCAGCAGCTCAGGGTTAGGCAATGAGCAGTTCTTC,CASSSGLGNEQFF
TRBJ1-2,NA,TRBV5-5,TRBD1,TGTGCCAGCACCCCGTCAGGGGGCGCGAGCTATGGCTACACCTTC,CASTPSGGASYGYTF
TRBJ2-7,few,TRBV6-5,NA,TGTGCCAGCAGAAATACGGGGACACTCTCCTACGAGCAGTACTTC,CASRNTGTLSYEQYF
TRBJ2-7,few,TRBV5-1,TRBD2,TGCGCCAGCAGCTTGGCCCTTGGGACTAGCGGTTACTACGAGCAGTACTTC,CASSLALGTSGYYEQYF
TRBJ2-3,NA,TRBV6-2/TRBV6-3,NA,TGTGCCAGCAGTCCGGGAAATACGCAGTATTTT,CASSPGNTQYF
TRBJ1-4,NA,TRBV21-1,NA,TGTGCCAGCAGCAGGCGACAGCTGGAACTGTTTTTT,CASSRRQLELFF
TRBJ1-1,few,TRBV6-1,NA,TGTGCCAGCAGTGAAGCGCTCAGGGGTGAAGCTTTCTTT,CASSEALRGEAFF
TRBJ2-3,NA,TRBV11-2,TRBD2,TGTGCCAGCAGTCCTAGGAGGAGCGGGGCGAGCACAGATACGCAGTATTTT,CASSPRRSGASTDTQYF
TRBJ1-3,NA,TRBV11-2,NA,TGTGCCAGCACCTCGTTCGGTGTCTTTCGAAACACCATATATTTT,CASTSFGVFRNTIYF
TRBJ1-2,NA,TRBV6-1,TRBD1,TGTGCCAGCAGTGAAGCGCTTCCCCGGGACAGGCGTGCTGGCTACACCTTC,CASSEALPRDRRAGYTF
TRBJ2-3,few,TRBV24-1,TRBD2,TGTGCCACCAGTGATTTCCGTGGCGGGGGATTAGATACGCAGTATTTT,CATSDFRGGGLDTQYF
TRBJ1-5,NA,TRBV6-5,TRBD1,TGTGCCAGCACTGGACAGGGCAATCAGCCCCAGCATTTT,CASTGQGNQPQHF
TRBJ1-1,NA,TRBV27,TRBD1,TGTGCCAGCAGTTACAGGGGGTGGAACACTGAAGCTTTCTTT,CASSYRGWNTEAFF
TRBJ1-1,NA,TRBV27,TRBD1,TGTGCCAGCAGTCCCCGACAGGGCTGGTACACTGAAGCTTTCTTT,CASSPRQGWYTEAFF
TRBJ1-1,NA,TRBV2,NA,TGTGCCAGCAGGAGGGAGACGGTGATGAACACTGAAGCTTTCTTT,CASRRETVMNTEAFF
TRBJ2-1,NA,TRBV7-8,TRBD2,TGTGCCAGCAGCTTAAATGTCAGGAGACTAGCGACCTACAATGAGCAGTTCTTC,CASSLNVRRLATYNEQFF
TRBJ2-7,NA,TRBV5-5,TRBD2,TGTGCCAGCAGCTCTTTAGCGGGGGCCCCCTACGAGCAGTACTTC,CASSSLAGAPYEQYF
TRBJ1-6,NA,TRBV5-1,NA,TGCGCCAGCAGCTTGGCCACCGGGATGGACTCACCCCTCCACTTT,CASSLATGMDSPLHF
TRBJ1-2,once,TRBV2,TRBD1,TGTGCCAGCAAGGGACAGGGGAACTATGGCTACACCTTC,CASKGQGNYGYTF
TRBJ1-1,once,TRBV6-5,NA,TGTGCCAGCAGTTACTCGGGACACCAGAACACTGAAGCTTTCTTT,CASSYSGHQNTEAFF
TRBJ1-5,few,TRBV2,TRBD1,TGTGCCAGCAGATCAAGGACAGGGGCTCCCTCTCAGCCCCAGCATTTT,CASRSRTGAPSQPQHF
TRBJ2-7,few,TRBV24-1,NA,TGTGCCACCAGTGACCCCCGCTCCAGGACCTACGAGCAGTACTTC,CATSDPRSRTYEQYF
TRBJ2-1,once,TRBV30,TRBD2,TGTGCCTGGAGTGTACTGGCTAGCGGGAGGTTCTACAATGAGCAGTTCTTC,CAWSVLASGRFYNEQFF
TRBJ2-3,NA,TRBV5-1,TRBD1,TGCGCCAGCAGCTTGGCCCCCCGGACAGGGGGTCTTTACACAGATACGCAGTATTTT,CASSLAPRTGGLYTDTQYF
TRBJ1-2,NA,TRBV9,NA,TGTGCCAGCAGCGCGGGGGACGGGGGCTATGGCTACACCTTC,CASSAGDGGYGYTF
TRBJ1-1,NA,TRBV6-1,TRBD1,TGTGCCAGCAGTGAACACAGGGGGCCTGAAGCTTTCTTT,CASSEHRGPEAFF
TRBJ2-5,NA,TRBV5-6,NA,TGTGCCAGCAGCTTCCGGAGCCCTCTGTACCAAGAGACCCAGTACTTC,CASSFRSPLYQETQYF
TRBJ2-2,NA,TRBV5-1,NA,TGCGCCAGCACCGACAGGTTCAACACCGGGGAGCTGTTTTTT,CASTDRFNTGELFF
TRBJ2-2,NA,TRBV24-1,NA,TGTGCCACCAGTGACCCCAGGGGAGCCGGGGAGCTGTTTTTT,CATSDPRGAGELFF
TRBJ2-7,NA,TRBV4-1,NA,TGCGCCAGCAGCCAAGGTGTTCAGGGTTTCCACGAGCAGTACTTC,CASSQGVQGFHEQYF
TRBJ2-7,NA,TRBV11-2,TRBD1,TGTGCCAGCAGCCCCGACAGGGGGTTCGTTTACGAGCAGTACTTC,CASSPDRGFVYEQYF
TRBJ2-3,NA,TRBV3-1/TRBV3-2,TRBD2,TGTGCCAGCAGCCCGGGACTAGCGACAGATACGCAGTATTTT,CASSPGLATDTQYF
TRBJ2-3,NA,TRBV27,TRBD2,TGTGCCAGCAGGTCGACTAGCGGGAGGGCCAGAGATACGCAGTATTTT,CASRSTSGRARDTQYF
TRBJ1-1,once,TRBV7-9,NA,TGTGCCAGCAGCTTAGCGCGGCAGGGAGAAGCTTTCTTT,CASSLARQGEAFF
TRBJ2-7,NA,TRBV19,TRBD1,TGTGCCAGTAGTACGGACAGGGGCTACGAGCAGTACTTC,CASSTDRGYEQYF
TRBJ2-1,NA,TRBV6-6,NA,TGTGCCAGCAGTCCCCGAGGTAGCGTGGGATTAAACAATGAGCAGTTCTTC,CASSPRGSVGLNNEQFF
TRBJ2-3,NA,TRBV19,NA,TGTGCCAGTAATCAGGGTGGGATTGAGGATACGCAGTATTTT,CASNQGGIEDTQYF
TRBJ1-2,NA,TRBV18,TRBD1,TGTGCCAGCTCCCAGGACAGGGGGCTTGGCTACACCTTC,CASSQDRGLGYTF
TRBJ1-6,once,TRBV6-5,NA,TGTGCCAGCAGTTACTCGTTGTTCAGGTCTGGGTCAACCCTCCACTTT,CASSYSLFRSGSTLHF
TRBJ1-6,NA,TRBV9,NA,TGTGCCAGCAGCCCCCAGGAGGGACGGTCCTATAATTCACCCCTCCACTTT,CASSPQEGRSYNSPLHF
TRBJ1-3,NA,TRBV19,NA,TGTGCCAGTACCCAACAGGGCTCTGGAAACACCATATATTTT,CASTQQGSGNTIYF
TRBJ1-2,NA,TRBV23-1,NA,TGCGCCAGCAGTCCGACAGCCTATGGCTACACCTTC,CASSPTAYGYTF
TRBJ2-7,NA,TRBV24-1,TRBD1,TGTGCCACCAGTGACCCATCGTCAGGGGGCAATTACGAGCAGTACTTC,CATSDPSSGGNYEQYF
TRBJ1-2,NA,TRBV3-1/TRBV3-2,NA,TGTGCCAGCAGCCGAACGGAGGGGGGGTCTAACTATGGCTACACCTTC,CASSRTEGGSNYGYTF
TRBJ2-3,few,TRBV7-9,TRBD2,TGTGCCAGCAGCTTAATGAGCGGGGGACCGCGGGATACGCAGTATTTT,CASSLMSGGPRDTQYF
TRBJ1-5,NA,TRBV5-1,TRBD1,TGCGCCAGCAGCTGGGGACAGAACAGCAATCAGCCCCAGCATTTT,CASSWGQNSNQPQHF
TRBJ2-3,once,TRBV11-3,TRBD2,TGTGCCAGCAGCTTAGACGGACTAGCGGGAAGCACAGATACGCAGTATTTT,CASSLDGLAGSTDTQYF
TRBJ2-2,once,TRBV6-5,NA,TGTGCCAGCAGTTACTTTGTACCCGGGAACACCGGGGAGCTGTTTTTT,CASSYFVPGNTGELFF
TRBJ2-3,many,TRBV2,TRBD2,TGTGCCAGCAGTCTAGCGGGAGGGGACTATTATACGCAGTATTTT,CASSLAGGDYYTQYF
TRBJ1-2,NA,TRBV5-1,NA,TGCGCCAGCAGCTTGGCCTTCGGGGGAGTTGGCTACACCTTC,CASSLAFGGVGYTF
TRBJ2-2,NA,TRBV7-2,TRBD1,TGTGCCAGCAGCCTAAGTTGGGACAGGGAAACCGGGGAGCTGTTTTTT,CASSLSWDRETGELFF